This TCR beta chain emerged from a study of early T cells in non-severe SARS-CoV-2 infection. Looking at the study overall: Sequencing of bulk RNA from unsorted whole blood was done, without chain pairing. Study results and limitations: VDJdb-based annotation leaned toward anti-spike CD8 responses and missed private and CD4 specificities.

This clonotype appeared a few times. Its specificity is not known. V shed 0 bases and J 4 bases; nucleotides not matched to a gene: 5. Per the germline V gene, CDR1 is SGHRS and CDR2 is YFSETQ. This CDR3 is 16 amino acids long. The protocol attached unique molecular identifiers to individual cDNA molecules. TCRdb re-called the 5' RACE reads with MiXCR, one entry per CDR3 protein. Altogether roughly 45,000 distinct CDR3 sequences are present, 10% to 15% being singletons, with the ten largest covering roughly a tenth. The genes are TRBV5-1 and TRBJ2-2; TRBD1 agrees at 8 bases. Sequencing was carried out using whole blood. The receptor was isolated from an adult who was a healthcare worker with PCR-confirmed SARS-CoV-2 infection or an uninfected control (not recorded which). As DNA, the CDR3 is TGCGCCAGCAGCTTGGCTACAGGGGGAAGCACCGGGGAGCTGTTTTTT. Its translation is CASSLATGGSTGELFF. Drawing the rest from reference TRBV5-1 and TRBJ2-2, the complete variable domain is KAGVTQTPRYLIKTRGQQVTLSCSPISGHRSVSWYQQTPGQGLQFLFEYFSETQRNKGNFPGRFSGRQFSNSRSEMNVSTLELGDSALYLCASSLATGGSTGELFFGEGSRLTVL.